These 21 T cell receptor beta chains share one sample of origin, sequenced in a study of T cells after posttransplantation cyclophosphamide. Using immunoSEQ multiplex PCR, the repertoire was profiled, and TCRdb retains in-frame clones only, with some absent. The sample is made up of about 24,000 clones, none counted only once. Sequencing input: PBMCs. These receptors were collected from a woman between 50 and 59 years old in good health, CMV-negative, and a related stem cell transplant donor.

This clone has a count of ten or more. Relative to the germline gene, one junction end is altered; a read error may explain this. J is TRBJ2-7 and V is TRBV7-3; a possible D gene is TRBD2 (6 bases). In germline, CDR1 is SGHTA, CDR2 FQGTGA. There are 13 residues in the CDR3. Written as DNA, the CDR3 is TGTGCCAGCAGCTTAACGGGCGGGGCAAAAACTAACTTC. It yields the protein CASSLTGGAKTNF.

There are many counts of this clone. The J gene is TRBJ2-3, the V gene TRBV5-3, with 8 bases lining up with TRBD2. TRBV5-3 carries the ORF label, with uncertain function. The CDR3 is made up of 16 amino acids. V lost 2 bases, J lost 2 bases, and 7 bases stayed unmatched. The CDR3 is CARSFGRLAHTDTQYF. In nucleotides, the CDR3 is TGTGCCAGAAGCTTTGGGAGACTAGCGCACACAGATACGCAGTATTTT.

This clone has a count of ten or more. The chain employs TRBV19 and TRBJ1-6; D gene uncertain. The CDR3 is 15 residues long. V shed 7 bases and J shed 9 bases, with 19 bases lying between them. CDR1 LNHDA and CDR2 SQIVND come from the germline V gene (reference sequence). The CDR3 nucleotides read TGTGCCAGTACCCCGACCGGATCCCTAGGTTCACCCCTCCACTTT. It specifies CASTPTGSLGSPLHF. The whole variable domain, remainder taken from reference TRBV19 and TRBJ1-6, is DGGITQSPKYLFRKEGQNVTLSCEQNLNHDAMYWYRQDPGQGLRLIYYSQIVNDFQKGDIAEGYSVSREKKESFPLTVTSAQKNPTAFYLCASTPTGSLGSPLHFGNGTRLTVT.

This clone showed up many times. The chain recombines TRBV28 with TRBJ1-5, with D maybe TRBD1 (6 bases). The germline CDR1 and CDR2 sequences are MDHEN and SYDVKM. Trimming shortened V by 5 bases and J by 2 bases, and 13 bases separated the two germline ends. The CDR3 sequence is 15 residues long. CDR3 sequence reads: CASSLQWTGNQPQHF. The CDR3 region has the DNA TGTGCCAGCAGTCTCCAATGGACAGGCAATCAGCCCCAGCATTTT.

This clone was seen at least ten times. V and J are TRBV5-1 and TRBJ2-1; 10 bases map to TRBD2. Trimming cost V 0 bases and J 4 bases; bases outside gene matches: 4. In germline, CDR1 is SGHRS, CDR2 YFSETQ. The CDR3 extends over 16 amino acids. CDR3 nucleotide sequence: TGCGCCAGCAGCTTGGACCTAGCGGGGGATTACAATGAGCAGTTCTTC. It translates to CASSLDLAGDYNEQFF. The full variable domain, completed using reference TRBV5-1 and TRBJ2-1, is KAGVTQTPRYLIKTRGQQVTLSCSPISGHRSVSWYQQTPGQGLQFLFEYFSETQRNKGNFPGRFSGRQFSNSRSEMNVSTLELGDSALYLCASSLDLAGDYNEQFFGPGTRLTVL.

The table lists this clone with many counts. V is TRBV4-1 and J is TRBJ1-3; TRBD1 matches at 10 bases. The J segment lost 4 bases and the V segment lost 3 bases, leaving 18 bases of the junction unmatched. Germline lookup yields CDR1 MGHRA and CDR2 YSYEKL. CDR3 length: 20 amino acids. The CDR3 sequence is CASSQADAGQGLNLGNTIYF. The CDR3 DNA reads TGCGCCAGCAGCCAGGCTGATGCGGGACAGGGGCTTAATTTAGGAAACACCATATATTTT.

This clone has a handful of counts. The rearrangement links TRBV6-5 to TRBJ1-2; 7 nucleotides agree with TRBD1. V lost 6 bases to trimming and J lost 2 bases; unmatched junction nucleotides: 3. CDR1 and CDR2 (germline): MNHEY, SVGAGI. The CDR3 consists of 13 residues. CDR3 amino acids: CASSPQGNYGYTF. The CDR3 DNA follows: TGTGCCAGCAGCCCACAGGGGAACTATGGCTACACCTTC.

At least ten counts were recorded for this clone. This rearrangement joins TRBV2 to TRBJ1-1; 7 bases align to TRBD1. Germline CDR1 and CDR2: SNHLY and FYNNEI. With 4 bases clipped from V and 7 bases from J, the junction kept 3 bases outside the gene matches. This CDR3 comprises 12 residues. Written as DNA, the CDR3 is TGTGCCAGCAGTGGGGACAGACTTGAAGCTTTCTTT. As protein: CASSGDRLEAFF. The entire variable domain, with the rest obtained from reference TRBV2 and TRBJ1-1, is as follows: EPEVTQTPSHQVTQMGQEVILRCVPISNHLYFYWYRQILGQKVEFLVSFYNNEISEKSEIFDDQFSVERPDGSNFTLKIRSTKLEDSAMYFCASSGDRLEAFFGQGTRLTVV.

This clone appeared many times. The CDR3 DNA follows: TGCGCCAGCAGCCGACGCATCCCCACCCGCGGGGAGAACACCGGGGAGCTGTTTTTT. This codes for CASSRRIPTRGENTGELFF. The rearrangement links TRBV4-3 to TRBJ2-2, with D maybe TRBD2 (6 bases). The CDR3 has 19 residues. Germline V CDR1 and CDR2: LGHNA, YSLEER. Trimming removed 4 bases at V and 1 base at J, with 22 bases between.

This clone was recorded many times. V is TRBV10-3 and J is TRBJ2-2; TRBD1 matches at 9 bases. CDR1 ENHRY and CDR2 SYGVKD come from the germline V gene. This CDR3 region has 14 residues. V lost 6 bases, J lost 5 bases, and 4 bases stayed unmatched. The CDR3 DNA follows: TGTGCCATCAGAGGGACAGGGCGGACCGGGGAGCTGTTTTTT. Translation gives CAIRGTGRTGELFF.

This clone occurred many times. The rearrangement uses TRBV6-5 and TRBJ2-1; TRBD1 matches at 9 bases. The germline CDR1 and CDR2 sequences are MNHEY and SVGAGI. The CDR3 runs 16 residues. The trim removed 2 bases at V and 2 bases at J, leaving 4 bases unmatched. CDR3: CASSYLDRGAYNEQFF. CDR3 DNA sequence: TGTGCCAGCAGTTACCTTGACAGGGGGGCCTACAATGAGCAGTTCTTC.

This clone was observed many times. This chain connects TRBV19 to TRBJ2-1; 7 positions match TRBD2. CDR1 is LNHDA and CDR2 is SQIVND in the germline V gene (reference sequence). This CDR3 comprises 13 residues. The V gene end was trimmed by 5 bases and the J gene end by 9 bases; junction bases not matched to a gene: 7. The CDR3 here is CASSWAGVGEQFF. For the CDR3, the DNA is TGTGCCAGTAGTTGGGCGGGAGTCGGTGAGCAGTTCTTC.

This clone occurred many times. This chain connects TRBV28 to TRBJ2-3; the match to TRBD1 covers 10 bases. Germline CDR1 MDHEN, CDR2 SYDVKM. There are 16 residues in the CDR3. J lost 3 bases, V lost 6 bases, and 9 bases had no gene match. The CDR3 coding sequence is TGTGCCAGCAGCCAAAGCGGACAGGGGGAAACAGATACGCAGTATTTT. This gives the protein CASSQSGQGETDTQYF.

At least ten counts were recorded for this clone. The CDR3 protein is CASTRSGETEAFF. The CDR3 coding sequence is TGTGCCAGCACGAGATCAGGGGAGACTGAAGCTTTCTTT. This chain uses TRBV6-5 with TRBJ1-1; tentatively, D is TRBD1 (6 bases). Germline V gives CDR1 MNHEY, CDR2 SVGAGI. CDR3 length: 13 residues. The germline V and J ends were trimmed by 7 bases and 5 bases, with 14 bases remaining between them.

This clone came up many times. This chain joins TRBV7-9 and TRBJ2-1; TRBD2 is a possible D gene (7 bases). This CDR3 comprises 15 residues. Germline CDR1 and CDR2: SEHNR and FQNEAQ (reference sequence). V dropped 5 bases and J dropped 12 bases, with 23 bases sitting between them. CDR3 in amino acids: CASSLGASGLGGQFF. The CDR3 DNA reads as TGTGCCAGCAGCCTGGGGGCTAGCGGATTAGGGGGGCAGTTCTTC.

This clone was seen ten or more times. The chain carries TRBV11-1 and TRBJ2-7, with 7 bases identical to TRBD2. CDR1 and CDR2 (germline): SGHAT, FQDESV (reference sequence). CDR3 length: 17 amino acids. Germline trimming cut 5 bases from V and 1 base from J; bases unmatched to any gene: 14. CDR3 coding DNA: TGTGCCAGCAGCCCATCCCTGATAGCGGGCCTATCCTACGAGCAGTACTTC. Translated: CASSPSLIAGLSYEQYF.

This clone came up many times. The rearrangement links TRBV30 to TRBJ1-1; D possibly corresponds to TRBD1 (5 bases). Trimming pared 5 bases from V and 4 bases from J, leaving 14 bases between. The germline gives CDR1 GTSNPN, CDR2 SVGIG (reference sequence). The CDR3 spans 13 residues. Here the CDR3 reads CAWDRQSSTEAFF. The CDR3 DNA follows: TGTGCCTGGGATAGACAGAGTTCCACTGAAGCTTTCTTT.

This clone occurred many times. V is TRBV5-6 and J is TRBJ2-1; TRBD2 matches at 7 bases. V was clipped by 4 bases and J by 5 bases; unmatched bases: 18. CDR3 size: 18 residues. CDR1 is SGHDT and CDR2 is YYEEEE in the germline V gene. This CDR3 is CASSQAGRAIIAHNEQFF. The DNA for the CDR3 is TGTGCCAGCAGCCAGGCGGGGAGGGCCATTATAGCCCACAATGAGCAGTTCTTC.

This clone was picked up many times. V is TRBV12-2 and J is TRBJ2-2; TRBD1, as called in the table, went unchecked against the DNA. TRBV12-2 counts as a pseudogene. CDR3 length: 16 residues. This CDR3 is CASRSDGQGMPGELFF. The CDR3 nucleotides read TGTGCAAGTCGCTCGGACGGACAGGGTATGCCCGGGGAGCTGTTTTTT.

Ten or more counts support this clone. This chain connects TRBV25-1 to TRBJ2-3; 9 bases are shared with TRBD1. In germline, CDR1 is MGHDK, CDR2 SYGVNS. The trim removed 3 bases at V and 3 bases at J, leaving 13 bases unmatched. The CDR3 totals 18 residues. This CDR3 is CASSDRLPGQGVTDTQYF. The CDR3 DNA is TGTGCCAGCAGTGATCGCCTTCCGGGACAGGGAGTAACAGATACGCAGTATTTT.

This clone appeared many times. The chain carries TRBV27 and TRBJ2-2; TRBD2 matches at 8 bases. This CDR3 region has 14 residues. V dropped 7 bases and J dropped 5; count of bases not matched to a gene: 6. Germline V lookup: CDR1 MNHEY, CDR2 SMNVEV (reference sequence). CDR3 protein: CASNGGGSTGELFF. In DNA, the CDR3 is TGTGCCAGCAACGGGGGGGGATCTACCGGGGAGCTGTTTTTT.